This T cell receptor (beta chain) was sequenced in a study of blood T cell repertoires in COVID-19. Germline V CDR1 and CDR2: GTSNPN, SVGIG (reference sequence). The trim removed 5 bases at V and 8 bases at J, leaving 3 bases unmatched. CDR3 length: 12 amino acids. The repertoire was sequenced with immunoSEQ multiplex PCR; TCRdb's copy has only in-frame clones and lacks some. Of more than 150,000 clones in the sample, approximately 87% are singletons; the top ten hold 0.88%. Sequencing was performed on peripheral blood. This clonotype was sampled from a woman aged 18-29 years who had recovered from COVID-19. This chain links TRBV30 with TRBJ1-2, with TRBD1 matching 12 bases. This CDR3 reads CAWVGTGGGYTF. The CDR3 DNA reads TGTGCCTGGGTCGGGACAGGGGGCGGCTACACCTTC.